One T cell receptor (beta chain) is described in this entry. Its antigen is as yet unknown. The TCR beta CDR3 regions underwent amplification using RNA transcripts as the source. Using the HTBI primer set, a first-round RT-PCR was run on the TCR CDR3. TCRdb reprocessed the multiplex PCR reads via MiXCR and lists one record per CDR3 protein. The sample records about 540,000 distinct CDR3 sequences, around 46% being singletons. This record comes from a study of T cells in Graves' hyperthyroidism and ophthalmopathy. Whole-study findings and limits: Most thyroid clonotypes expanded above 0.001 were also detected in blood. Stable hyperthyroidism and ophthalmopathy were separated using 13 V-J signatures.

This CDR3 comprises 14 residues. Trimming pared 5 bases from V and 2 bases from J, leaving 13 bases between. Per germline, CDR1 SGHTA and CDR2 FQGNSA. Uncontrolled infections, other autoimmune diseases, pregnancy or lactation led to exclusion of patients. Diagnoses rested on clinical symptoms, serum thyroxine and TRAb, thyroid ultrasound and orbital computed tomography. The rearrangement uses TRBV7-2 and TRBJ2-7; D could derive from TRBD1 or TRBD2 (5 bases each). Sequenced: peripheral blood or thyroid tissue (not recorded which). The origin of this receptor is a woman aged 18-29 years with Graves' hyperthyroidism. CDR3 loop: CASSRGRGTYEQYF. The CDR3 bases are TGTGCCAGCAGCAGGGGACGGGGAACCTACGAGCAGTACTTC.